The rows below give T cell receptor beta chains drawn from one sample of a study of T-cell reconstitution after alpha-beta-depleted transplantation in children. TCRdb reanalysed the PCR reads using MiXCR and keeps one entry per CDR3 protein. The table has 670,000 or so distinct CDR3 sequences, over 10% seen once. The specimen comprised PBMCs, sampled before TCRalphabeta/CD19-depleted stem cell transplant. These receptors came from a girl aged 2-10 years with congenital amegakaryocytic thrombocytopenia, due to receive a stem cell transplant. Each CDR3 is given with its conserved first and last residue.

j_call v_call cdr3_aa
TRBJ2-3 TRBV20-1 CSAPKAGEGVSWWGDTQYF
TRBJ2-1 TRBV5-1 CASSFTSGSYNEQFF
TRBJ2-1 TRBV5-1 CASSLGVAGSDEQFF
TRBJ2-2 TRBV5-1 CASSLEARLNTGELFF
TRBJ2-7 TRBV4-2 CASSQDVAGYEQYF
TRBJ2-7 TRBV29-1 CSVEGPLGAGVPYGQYF
TRBJ2-2 TRBV6-4 CARAGGNTGELFF
TRBJ1-4 TRBV7-9 CASSSTMTGLNEKLFF
TRBJ1-2 TRBV20-1 CSARGVTADYTF
TRBJ1-2 TRBV29-1 CSSGQGAPGYGYTF
TRBJ2-1 TRBV7-9 CASSGTLAARSYNEQFF
TRBJ1-1 TRBV4-2 CASSQPPNTEAFF
TRBJ2-1 TRBV20-1 CSARDVDSYNEQFF
TRBJ2-7 TRBV7-8 CASSLDLWVAGSYEQYF
TRBJ2-1 TRBV15 CATSRDLAANNEQFF
TRBJ2-7 TRBV29-1 CSVGGNRDWTYEQYF
TRBJ2-7 TRBV10-3 CAIGAGISYEQYF
TRBJ2-3 TRBV7-8 CASSQLTSSDTQYF
TRBJ2-7 TRBV12-3/TRBV12-4 CASSFLGLRLSSYEQYF
TRBJ2-5 TRBV7-2 CASSPGDLKETQYF
TRBJ2-4 TRBV12-3/TRBV12-4 CASSSRTRTRYF
TRBJ2-7 TRBV5-6 CASSPGRPYEQYF
TRBJ2-7 TRBV29-1 CSVEDPDGPSFYEQYF
TRBJ2-3 TRBV29-1 CSVEYGGLEGSTDTQYF
TRBJ2-3 TRBV11-2 CASSPRWVERDSTDTQYF
TRBJ2-3 TRBV29-1 CSVEGTGAADTQYF
TRBJ2-2 TRBV7-9 CAPGGDTGELFF
TRBJ2-1 TRBV19 CASRLLAGETNEQFF
TRBJ2-2 TRBV12-3/TRBV12-4 CAGWGLGTNTGELFF
TRBJ2-1 TRBV7-8 CASSSRLAGSSYNEQFF
TRBJ2-3 TRBV20-1 CSARSSLAMDTQYF
TRBJ2-2 TRBV7-2 CASSFEGLLNTGELFF
TRBJ1-4 TRBV4-2 CASSQGPQGEKLFF
TRBJ2-2 TRBV5-1 CASGRTPGLENTGELFF
TRBJ2-5 TRBV30 CAWQTSGGETQYF
TRBJ2-1 TRBV10-3 CATNPGRSSYNEQFF
TRBJ2-1 TRBV7-2 CASSSTDGHNEQFF
TRBJ2-2 TRBV5-1 CASSSHLGGRANTGELFF